The rows below give T cell receptor beta chains drawn from one sample of a study of blood T cell repertoires in COVID-19. The table came from immunoSEQ multiplex PCR; TCRdb's copy has only in-frame clones and leaves some out. The table shows 45,000 to 50,000 clones, with about nine tenths occurring only once. Specimen: peripheral blood. The source is a woman at least 80 years old with COVID-19, enrolled during active disease. Each CDR3 is given with its conserved first and last residue. Fields, in order: clone size, D gene, V gene, J gene, CDR3 DNA, CDR3 protein. D genes are given only for firm matches. Clone size is stated in some rows and not others, as once, few, many or a class when expanded.

size: -
D: -
V: TRBV18
J: TRBJ1-5
DNA: TGTGCCAGCTCACCAACGGGAGGGAGCAATCAGCCCCAGCATTTT
CDR3: CASSPTGGSNQPQHF

size: -
D: TRBD1
V: TRBV6-5
J: TRBJ1-1
DNA: TGTGCCAGCAGTTGGACAGGGAACACTGAAGCTTTCTTT
CDR3: CASSWTGNTEAFF

size: -
D: TRBD2
V: TRBV12-5
J: TRBJ2-3
DNA: TGTGCTAGTGGTTTGGAACGACTAGCGATCCCCCCGACCCCGAAGAATACGCAGTATTTT
CDR3: CASGLERLAIPPTPKNTQYF

size: -
D: -
V: TRBV5-1
J: TRBJ1-1
DNA: TGCGCCAGCAGCATAGGACAGCCATATGAAGCTTTCTTT
CDR3: CASSIGQPYEAFF

size: -
D: TRBD1
V: TRBV2
J: TRBJ2-7
DNA: TGTGCCAGCAGTTTAGGGACAGAATCCTACGAGCAGTACTTC
CDR3: CASSLGTESYEQYF

size: -
D: TRBD1
V: TRBV10-2
J: TRBJ1-5
DNA: TGCGCCAGCAGATTCGGACAGGGGAATCAGCCCCAGCATTTT
CDR3: CASRFGQGNQPQHF

size: -
D: -
V: TRBV6-6
J: TRBJ2-5
DNA: TGTGCCAGCAGTTACGGGCAGGGGCGAGGGGAGACCCAGTACTTC
CDR3: CASSYGQGRGETQYF

size: -
D: -
V: TRBV6-1
J: TRBJ1-5
DNA: TGTGCCAGCAGTCAACGACAGGCCAATCAGCCCCAGCATTTT
CDR3: CASSQRQANQPQHF

size: -
D: -
V: TRBV15
J: TRBJ1-5
DNA: TGTGCCACCAGAGCAGAGAGGTTCAGCAATCAGCCCCAGCATTTT
CDR3: CATRAERFSNQPQHF

size: once
D: TRBD1
V: TRBV5-5
J: TRBJ2-7
DNA: TGTGCCAGCAGCGGAATCACAGGGGGCACGTACGAGCAGTACTTC
CDR3: CASSGITGGTYEQYF

size: -
D: TRBD1
V: TRBV18
J: TRBJ2-1
DNA: TGTGCCAGCTCACCAACGGGACAGGGGAGGGACAATGAGCAGTTCTTC
CDR3: CASSPTGQGRDNEQFF

size: -
D: -
V: TRBV9
J: TRBJ1-6
DNA: TGTGCCAGCAGCCCTAGGGGGAGTAATTCACCCCTCCACTTT
CDR3: CASSPRGSNSPLHF

size: -
D: -
V: TRBV6-2/TRBV6-3
J: TRBJ2-7
DNA: TGTGCCAGCAGTTACGGGCGGGGGCGAACCTACGAGCAGTACTTC
CDR3: CASSYGRGRTYEQYF

size: -
D: TRBD2
V: TRBV6-1
J: TRBJ2-7
DNA: TGTGCCAGCAGTGAAGGGGGGGGGTCCAGTCTCAGGGACGAGCAGTACTTC
CDR3: CASSEGGGSSLRDEQYF

size: -
D: -
V: TRBV6-2/TRBV6-3
J: TRBJ1-2
DNA: TGTGCCAGCAGTTACGCGTACTATGGCTACACCTTC
CDR3: CASSYAYYGYTF

size: -
D: -
V: TRBV6-4
J: TRBJ1-3
DNA: TGTGCCAGCAGTGGGGGACACTTTCTCTCTGGAAACACCATATATTTT
CDR3: CASSGGHFLSGNTIYF

size: -
D: TRBD2
V: TRBV11-1
J: TRBJ2-2
DNA: TGTGCCAGCAGAGGGCGGGAGACTAACACCGGGGAGCTGTTTTTT
CDR3: CASRGRETNTGELFF

size: once
D: -
V: TRBV3-1/TRBV3-2
J: TRBJ1-5
DNA: TGTGCCAGCAGCCGACCCCGAGACAGAACTAATCAGCCCCAGCATTTT
CDR3: CASSRPRDRTNQPQHF

size: once
D: TRBD2
V: TRBV20-1
J: TRBJ2-5
DNA: TGCAGTGCTAGTAGTACTAGCGGGAGTTTAGAGACCCAGTACTTC
CDR3: CSASSTSGSLETQYF

size: -
D: -
V: TRBV3-1/TRBV3-2
J: TRBJ2-1
DNA: TGTGCCAGCAGCCAGGGGGCTTACTACAATGAGCAGTTCTTC
CDR3: CASSQGAYYNEQFF

size: -
D: -
V: TRBV28
J: TRBJ1-2
DNA: TGTGCCAGCAAGGGACACAACTCCTATGGCTACACCTTC
CDR3: CASKGHNSYGYTF

size: -
D: TRBD1
V: TRBV27
J: TRBJ1-4
DNA: TGTGCCAGCAGTCTGACAGGGACTTTTAATGAAAAACTGTTTTTT
CDR3: CASSLTGTFNEKLFF

size: -
D: TRBD1
V: TRBV3-1/TRBV3-2
J: TRBJ1-2
DNA: TGTGCCACGACAGGGGCTTACTCTGATGGCTACACCTTC
CDR3: CATTGAYSDGYTF

size: -
D: -
V: TRBV5-1
J: TRBJ2-1
DNA: TGCGCCAGCAGCCCCGACAATGAGCAGTTCTTC
CDR3: CASSPDNEQFF

size: -
D: -
V: TRBV11-2
J: TRBJ2-2
DNA: TGTGCCAGCAGCTCAACTTACAGGGGGGGGACCGGGGAGCTGTTTTTT
CDR3: CASSSTYRGGTGELFF

size: -
D: TRBD1
V: TRBV18
J: TRBJ1-6
DNA: TGTGCCAGCTCACCCTGGACAGGGAGCGGCTCACCCCTCCACTTT
CDR3: CASSPWTGSGSPLHF

size: -
D: -
V: TRBV19
J: TRBJ1-5
DNA: TGTGCCAGTATGGACAGCGAATATAGCAATCAGCCCCAGCATTTT
CDR3: CASMDSEYSNQPQHF

size: -
D: -
V: TRBV5-1
J: TRBJ1-1
DNA: TGCGCCAGCAGCGCCGTCGGGACATACACTGAAGCTTTCTTT
CDR3: CASSAVGTYTEAFF

size: once
D: -
V: TRBV7-3
J: TRBJ2-7
DNA: TGTGCCAGCAGCGCTTCAGGGAGGTACGAGCAGTACTTC
CDR3: CASSASGRYEQYF

size: -
D: -
V: TRBV21-1
J: TRBJ2-1
DNA: TGTGCCAGCAGCAAAGGGGGGCGGGAGGACTACAATGAGCAGTTCTTC
CDR3: CASSKGGREDYNEQFF

size: -
D: TRBD1
V: TRBV5-4
J: TRBJ1-1
DNA: TGTGCCAGCAGGTTGAGCAGGGGGAGCACTGAAGCTTTCTTT
CDR3: CASRLSRGSTEAFF

size: few
D: -
V: TRBV5-6
J: TRBJ1-1
DNA: TGTGCCAGCAGCAGGACAGCTGGGGGCGGAGCTTTCTTT
CDR3: CASSRTAGGGAFF

size: -
D: TRBD1
V: TRBV30
J: TRBJ1-5
DNA: TGTGCCTGGAGTGTGGACAGGGCTTCGGGTAGCAATCAGCCCCAGCATTTT
CDR3: CAWSVDRASGSNQPQHF

size: once
D: TRBD1
V: TRBV2
J: TRBJ2-7
DNA: TGTGCCGTCGGGACAGACGCCTACGAGCAGTACTTC
CDR3: CAVGTDAYEQYF

size: once
D: -
V: TRBV6-4
J: TRBJ1-1
DNA: TGTGCCAGCAGTGACGGGGACTACACTGAAGCTTTCTTT
CDR3: CASSDGDYTEAFF

size: -
D: TRBD2
V: TRBV27
J: TRBJ2-7
DNA: TGTGCCAGCAGTAACCAGCGGGGGGGATACGAGCAGTACTTC
CDR3: CASSNQRGGYEQYF

size: -
D: TRBD1
V: TRBV6-5
J: TRBJ1-2
DNA: TGTGCCAGCAGCCCCGACAGGGGGACTTATGGCTACACCTTC
CDR3: CASSPDRGTYGYTF

size: -
D: TRBD2
V: TRBV15
J: TRBJ2-4
DNA: TGTGCCACCAGCAGAGGAGCGGGACTAGCGGCAAACATTCAGTACTTC
CDR3: CATSRGAGLAANIQYF

size: -
D: -
V: TRBV13
J: TRBJ1-1
DNA: TGTGCCAGCAGCTTAGGCAGGGCCAGGGGTGGCACTGAAGCTTTCTTT
CDR3: CASSLGRARGGTEAFF

size: -
D: -
V: TRBV29-1
J: TRBJ2-2
DNA: TGCAGCGTTGAGAGGCCTCCTACCGGGGAGCTGTTTTTT
CDR3: CSVERPPTGELFF

size: -
D: -
V: TRBV6-2/TRBV6-3
J: TRBJ2-4
DNA: TGTGCCAGCAGCCCCACCGGCAGGGGTCACATTCAGTACTTC
CDR3: CASSPTGRGHIQYF

size: -
D: -
V: TRBV28
J: TRBJ1-5
DNA: TGTGCCAGCAGTTGGCGGGGCCAGGGCTTTTGGAATCAGCCCCAGCATTTT
CDR3: CASSWRGQGFWNQPQHF